This T cell receptor (beta chain) was sequenced in a study of a mutant IDH1 vaccine in newly diagnosed glioma. Overall study context: The study gave patients eight vaccinations in weeks 1, 3, 5, 7, 11, 15, 19, 23. Vaccines began 4-6 weeks after radiotherapy alone, or with temozolomide cycles. The earlier regimen, radiotherapy, temozolomide, or both, was most often both.

Notes on this clone: Its antigen is unknown.

Sequencing was performed with immunoSEQ multiplex PCR; in TCRdb, only in-frame clones are kept and a portion is missing. The sample lists some 26,000 clones; roughly 72% were seen once. Regarding time point: week 11, during vaccination. With topical imiquimod, each dose of the vaccine consisted of 300 ug of mutant IDH1 20-mer peptide. New astrocytomas of WHO grade 3 or 4 that were IDH1-mutant and ATRX-lost were found in the donors. V lost 10 bases and J lost 10, with 23 bases in between. The CDR3 length is 13 residues. CDR1 is WNHNN, CDR2 SYGVQD, per germline (reference sequence). The sequence was collected from a man between 18 and 29 years old with glioma. Some clones in this sample may be carry-over from other donors' samples. This rearrangement joins TRBV10-1 to TRBJ2-7, with D maybe TRBD2 (7 bases). Sequenced here: peripheral blood mononuclear cells (PBMCs), sampled from a glioma patient whose treatment included an IDH1 peptide vaccine. CDR3 sequence: CATGGLRGGLQYF. The DNA of the CDR3 is TGCGCCACCGGGGGGTTGAGGGGGGGCCTTCAGTACTTC.